This T cell receptor (beta chain) was sequenced for a study of lymphopenia after photon versus proton radiotherapy. The method was immunoSEQ multiplex PCR; TCRdb's version includes in-frame clones alone and lacks a portion of them. Of more than 9,500 clones listed, 89% are singletons. Germline V lookup: CDR1 SGHTA, CDR2 FQGNSA. CDR3 length: 14 amino acids. V was pared by 8 bases and J by 7 bases, with 18 bases between. Sequencing used peripheral blood, obtained from a patient treated with proton-based radiotherapy. V usage is TRBV7-2 and J usage is TRBJ2-1; D gene unclear. This receptor was identified in a man in his 60s with pancreatic cancer. For the CDR3, the DNA is TGTGCCAGCGGATGGACGGATCGAAGTAATGAGCAGTTCTTC. Residues: CASGWTDRSNEQFF.